The TCR beta chain under discussion was sequenced for a study of T-cell reconstitution after alpha-beta-depleted transplantation in children. Preparing the TCRbeta library involved the use of unique molecular identifiers. TCRdb re-called the PCR reads through MiXCR, storing one row per CDR3 protein. The sample lists around 600,000 distinct CDR3 sequences, around 16% seen once, with approximately 1% in the top ten. This clonotype has a count of ten or more. Looked up from germline, CDR1 is SGHTA and CDR2 is FQGNSA. This CDR3 is 16 amino acids long. Trimming took 3 bases from V and 3 from J, leaving 15 bases between them.

The source is a human donor who donated a stem cell graft to a child with acute myeloid leukemia. Specimen: PBMCs from the stem cell graft donor, collected from the stem cell graft. The rearrangement uses TRBV7-2 and TRBJ1-5; weak D call: TRBD1 (5 bases). The CDR3 bases are TGTGCCAGCAGCTTGGAAGGGACCCATATCAATCAGCCCCAGCATTTT. This encodes CASSLEGTHINQPQHF.